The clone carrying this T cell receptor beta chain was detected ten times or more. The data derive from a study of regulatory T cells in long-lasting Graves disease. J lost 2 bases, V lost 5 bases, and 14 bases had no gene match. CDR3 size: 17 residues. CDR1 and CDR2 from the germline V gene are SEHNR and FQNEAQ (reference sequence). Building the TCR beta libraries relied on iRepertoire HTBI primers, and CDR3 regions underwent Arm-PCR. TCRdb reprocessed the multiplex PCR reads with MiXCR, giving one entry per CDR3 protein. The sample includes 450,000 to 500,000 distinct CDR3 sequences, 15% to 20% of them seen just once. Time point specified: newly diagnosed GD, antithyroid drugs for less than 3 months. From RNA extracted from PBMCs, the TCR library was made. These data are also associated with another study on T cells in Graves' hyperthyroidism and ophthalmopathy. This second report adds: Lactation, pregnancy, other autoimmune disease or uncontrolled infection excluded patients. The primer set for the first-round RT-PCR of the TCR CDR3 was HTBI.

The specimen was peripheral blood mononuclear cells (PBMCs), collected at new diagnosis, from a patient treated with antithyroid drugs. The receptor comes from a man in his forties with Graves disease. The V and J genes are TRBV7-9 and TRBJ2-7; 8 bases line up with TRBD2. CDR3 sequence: CASSPPLREDAAYEQYF. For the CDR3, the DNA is TGTGCCAGCAGCCCACCCCTGCGGGAGGACGCTGCCTACGAGCAGTACTTC.